This T cell receptor beta chain was recorded in a study of T cells in Graves' hyperthyroidism and ophthalmopathy. Amplified TCR beta CDR3 regions came from RNA transcripts. TCR CDR3 underwent first-round RT-PCR with the HTBI primer set. TCRdb passed the multiplex PCR reads through MiXCR, listing each CDR3 protein once. This sample carries some 510,000 distinct CDR3 sequences, about a fifth of them seen once, and the ten largest clones take about 25%. The CDR3 is made up of 16 amino acids. Germline CDR1 is SGDLS and CDR2 is YYNGEE. The V and J ends lost 0 bases and 0 bases respectively, with 12 bases between them. Study results and limitations: Ophthalmopathy prediction by the model preceded onset by a median roughly 6.3 months. In the analysis, a 13 V-J model separated ophthalmopathy from stable hyperthyroidism. In the blood, most expanded thyroid clonotypes above 0.001 appeared as well.

In regard to this clonotype: What it binds is unknown.

This sequence originates from a man between 18 and 29 years old with Graves' hyperthyroidism. Material for sequencing was blood. The rearrangement joins TRBV9 to TRBJ1-1; D is uncertain. CDR3 loop: CASSVASQFMNTEAFF. DNA for the CDR3: TGTGCCAGCAGCGTAGCTTCACAGTTCATGAACACTGAAGCTTTCTTT. The whole variable domain, filled in from reference TRBV9 and TRBJ1-1, reads DSGVTQTPKHLITATGQRVTLRCSPRSGDLSVYWYQQSLDQGLQFLIQYYNGEERAKGNILERFSAQQFPDLHSELNLSSLELGDSALYFCASSVASQFMNTEAFFGQGTRLTVV.